This T cell receptor (beta chain) was found in a study of beta chain features in type 1 diabetes. This CDR3 is 13 amino acids long. From germline, CDR1 is ENHRY and CDR2 SYGVKD. Germline trimming cut 6 bases from V and 7 bases from J; bases unmatched to any gene: 6. Expressed TCRB transcripts got sequenced, as all isolated RNA was reverse transcribed. Sequencing used immunoSEQ multiplex PCR; TCRdb keeps in-frame clones, though not all of them. The table has a few hundred thousand clones, around 13% seen once. Input material: naive CD4+ T cells from blood. This clonotype originated in a man between 25 and 39 years old in good health. J is TRBJ2-1 and V is TRBV10-3; 7 nucleotides line up with TRBD1. CDR3: CAIRSTGSNEQFF. The CDR3 region has the DNA TGTGCCATCAGATCGACAGGGAGTAATGAGCAGTTCTTC.